This TCR beta chain was identified during a study of T cell responses to AZD1222 COVID-19 vaccine. Overall study results and limits: Clonal diversity was possibly underestimated, and the donors were mostly white British, with more females. Baseline seropositives among AZD1222 recipients totaled only five to seven.

To note about this clone: Its antigen is unknown.

The repertoire was sequenced with immunoSEQ multiplex PCR; TCRdb's copy has only in-frame clones and lacks some. Of around 120,000 clones in the sample, 85% to 90% were seen once. The sequenced sample was peripheral blood, obtained on day 0 of AZD1222 vaccination. This TCR was recovered from an adult in good health.

The CDR3 loop is CASSRILPGTSSGRALNEQFF. Here the CDR3 DNA reads TGTGCCAGCAGCCGCATACTACCCGGGACTAGTAGCGGGAGGGCACTGAATGAGCAGTTCTTC. The V and J genes are TRBV14 and TRBJ2-1, with 11 positions matching TRBD2. CDR3 length equals 21 residues. The germline CDR1 and CDR2 sequences are SGHDN and FVKESK. Germline trimming cut 4 bases from V and 7 bases from J; bases unmatched to any gene: 24. Filled out from reference TRBV14 and TRBJ2-1, the complete variable domain reads EAGVTQFPSHSVIEKGQTVTLRCDPISGHDNLYWYRRVMGKEIKFLLHFVKESKQDESGMPNNRFLAERTGGTYSTLKVQPAELEDSGVYFCASSRILPGTSSGRALNEQFFGPGTRLTVL.